Detailed here is one T cell receptor beta chain. Its antigen is still unknown. Once RNA had been extracted, it was reverse transcribed into cDNA to act as the sequencing template. Sequencing was performed with immunoSEQ multiplex PCR; in TCRdb, only in-frame clones are kept and a portion is missing. The sample gives 110,000 to 150,000 clones, 82% of which show up once; 25% is in the top ten. This sample was included in a study of CD8+ T cells in alopecia areata. Study in general: Treatment of the treated patients consisted of oral tofacitinib, 5 to 10 mg twice daily. The authors scored treated patients' severity by affected scalp percentage.

The study, taken as a whole, reports: Higher clonality than in normal scalp was seen in lesional scalp, especially alopecia totalis/universalis.

In germline, CDR1 is GTSNPN, CDR2 SVGIG (reference sequence). CDR3 length equals 14 residues. V gave up 0 bases and J gave up 0 bases, with 7 bases separating them. Treatment meaning: oral pan-JAK inhibitor, 5-10 mg twice daily. The starting material was CD8+ T cells sorted from blood, obtained at week 4, from a patient treated with tofacitinib. The sequence was collected from a human donor with alopecia areata. The chain employs TRBV30 and TRBJ2-3; D unclear. The CDR3 loop reads CAWSVATSTDTQYF. The CDR3 DNA reads TGTGCCTGGAGTGTAGCAACTAGCACAGATACGCAGTATTTT. The complete variable domain, with remaining parts taken from reference TRBV30 and TRBJ2-3, reads SQTIHQWPATLVQPVGSPLSLECTVEGTSNPNLYWYRQAAGRGLQLLFYSVGIGQISSEVPQNLSASRPQDRQFILSSKKLLLSDSGFYLCAWSVATSTDTQYFGPGTRLTVL.